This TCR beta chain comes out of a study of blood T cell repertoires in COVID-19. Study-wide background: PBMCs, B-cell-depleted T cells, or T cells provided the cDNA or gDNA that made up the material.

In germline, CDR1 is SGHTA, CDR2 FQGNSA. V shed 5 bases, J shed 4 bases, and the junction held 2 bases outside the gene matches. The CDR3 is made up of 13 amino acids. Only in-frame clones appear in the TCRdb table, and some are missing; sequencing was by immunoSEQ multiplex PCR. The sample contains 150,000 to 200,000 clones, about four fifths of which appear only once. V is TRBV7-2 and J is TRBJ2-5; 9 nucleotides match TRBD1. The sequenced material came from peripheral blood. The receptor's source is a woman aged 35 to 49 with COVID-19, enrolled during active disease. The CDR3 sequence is CASSQQGAETQYF. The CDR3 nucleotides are TGTGCCAGCAGCCAACAGGGGGCAGAGACCCAGTACTTC.